The 6 T cell receptor beta chains presented below share a single source sample, sequenced in a study of Graves' ophthalmopathy and Graves' hyperthyroidism. RNA transcripts were the template, and TCR beta CDR3 regions were amplified from them. After a first-round RT-PCR with HTBI primers, a second-round multiplex PCR was run. TCRdb re-analysed the multiplex PCR reads in MiXCR, keeping a single row per CDR3 protein. The table has about 240,000 distinct CDR3 sequences, around 50% seen once. Sequencing used peripheral blood. These receptors originate from an adult man with Graves' ophthalmopathy.

CDR3 sequence reads: CASSAGRGTGELFF. The CDR3 nucleotides are TGTGCCAGCAGCGCGGGACGGGGCACCGGGGAGCTGTTTTTT. J is TRBJ2-2 and V is TRBV7-9; D may be TRBD2 (6 bases). Germline loops: CDR1 SEHNR, CDR2 FQNEAQ (reference sequence). Deletions cut 5 bases from V and 4 bases from J, with 11 bases between. The CDR3 has 14 amino acids.

The V call is TRBV10-3, the J call TRBJ2-7; D remains ambiguous. This CDR3 is built from 12 residues. Germline lookup yields CDR1 ENHRY and CDR2 SYGVKD. V was trimmed by 7 bases and J by 6 bases, leaving 13 bases between them. CDR3 bases: TGTGCCATCACCGCCCCGATGGGCGAGCAGTACTTC. Encoded protein: CAITAPMGEQYF.

This rearrangement joins TRBV11-2 to TRBJ2-3; 7 bases agree with TRBD2. Germline V CDR1 and CDR2: SGHAT, FQNNGV. Trimming cost V 5 bases and J 9 bases; bases outside gene matches: 8. The CDR3 spans 13 residues. CDR3 protein: CASSPSSGSTQYF. CDR3 DNA: TGTGCCAGCAGCCCGTCTAGCGGTTCGACGCAGTATTTT.

In its sample, this clonotype was seen a few times. The CDR3 bases are TGTGCCAGCAGTGGGCGCGGGGACGAAGCTTTCTTT. Its translation: CASSGRGDEAFF. The V and J genes are TRBV12-3 or TRBV12-4 and TRBJ1-1; perhaps TRBD1 as D (5 bases). This CDR3 region has 12 residues. V lost 5 bases and J lost 8, with 12 bases in between.

The chain employs TRBV5-1 and TRBJ1-1, with D possibly being TRBD1 (6 bases). Germline lookup yields CDR1 SGHRS and CDR2 YFSETQ. The germline V and J ends were trimmed by 8 bases and 0 bases, with 17 bases remaining between them. The CDR3 is 15 amino acids. CDR3 in amino acids: CASLAVQGLNTEAFF. The CDR3 DNA sequence: TGCGCCAGTCTGGCCGTTCAGGGGCTGAACACTGAAGCTTTCTTT.

This clonotype was detected many times. J is TRBJ1-2 and V is TRBV20-1; D might be TRBD1 (5 bases). V lost 0 bases, J lost 10 bases, and 15 bases lay in between. The CDR3 sequence is 13 residues long. Germline lookup yields CDR1 DFQATT and CDR2 SNEGSKA (reference sequence). DNA of the CDR3: TGCAGTGCTAGAGAGGCAGGGCCTCTGGACTACACCTTC. As protein: CSAREAGPLDYTF.